Below, 20 T cell receptor beta chains from the same sample are listed, as sequenced in a study of T cells in tumors after PD-1 blockade. Profiled with immunoSEQ multiplex PCR; TCRdb holds only in-frame clones, not every one. The sample has about 59,000 clones; just under 80% are singletons. Sample: PBMCs, taken before anti-PD-1 treatment. The receptor source for this set is a human donor with basal cell carcinoma.

This clone was seen at least ten times. J is TRBJ1-2 and V is TRBV3-1 (or the pseudogene TRBV3-2), with D perhaps matching TRBD1 (5 bases). V was shortened by 0 bases and J by 7 bases, with 9 bases between the two germline ends. This CDR3 comprises 13 residues. Germline CDR1 and CDR2: LGHDT and YNNKEL (reference sequence). CDR3 nucleotide sequence: TGTGCCAGCAGCCAAGACGAAGGGACTGGCTACACCTTC. Translated, it gives CASSQDEGTGYTF.

This sequence joins TRBV20-1 and TRBJ2-3, with D perhaps assigned TRBD1 or TRBD2 (5 bases each). The germline V and J ends were trimmed by 3 bases and 0 bases, with 40 bases remaining between them. CDR3 size: 24 residues. Germline V gene data show CDR1 as DFQATT and CDR2 as SNEGSKA (reference sequence). The CDR3 coding sequence is TGCAGTGCTAGTGCCTCCGGGCGGGCGTCGAGGGGAAACGAACAAAGAACGAGCACAGATACGCAGTATTTT. The encoded protein is CSASASGRASRGNEQRTSTDTQYF.

The chain uses TRBV7-9 and TRBJ1-2, with 9 positions matching TRBD1. V dropped 1 base and J dropped 7; count of bases not matched to a gene: 4. CDR1 SEHNR and CDR2 FQNEAQ come from the germline V gene (reference sequence). The CDR3 runs to 14 residues. Here the CDR3 DNA reads TGTGCCAGCAGCTTAGGGGACAGGGTCGCTGGCTACACCTTC. It codes for CASSLGDRVAGYTF.

In its sample, this clone was seen a few times. The chain recombines TRBV19 with TRBJ2-2; TRBD1 might be the D (6 bases). The CDR3 runs 15 residues. V dropped 2 bases and J dropped 0 bases, with 7 bases sitting between them. The germline gives CDR1 LNHDA, CDR2 SQIVND (reference sequence). In DNA, the CDR3 is TGTGCCAGTAGTATAACAGGGACGAACACCGGGGAGCTGTTTTTT. Translating it yields CASSITGTNTGELFF.

The chain has TRBV29-1 and TRBJ2-3; perhaps D is TRBD1 or TRBD2 (5 bases each). Trimming removed 7 bases at V and 3 bases at J, with 14 bases between. The CDR3 loop spans 13 amino acids. Looked up from germline, CDR1 is SQVTM and CDR2 is ANQGSEA. The CDR3 DNA is TGCAGCGGGGGGATGGGGGAAACAGATACGCAGTATTTT. Encoded protein: CSGGMGETDTQYF.

This clone was detected a few times. The rearrangement uses TRBV4-1 and TRBJ1-5, with D hard to call. CDR1 is MGHRA, CDR2 YSYEKL, per germline. The CDR3 has 17 amino acids. Trimming cost V 1 base and J 0 bases, with 13 bases left between them. The CDR3 is CASSQGIIPYSNQPQHF. CDR3 nucleotide sequence: TGCGCCAGCAGCCAAGGGATCATACCTTATAGCAATCAGCCCCAGCATTTT.

This clone was observed once. The chain couples TRBV7-9 to TRBJ2-7; D possibly corresponds to TRBD1 (6 bases). CDR3 length equals 12 residues. V lost 4 bases, J lost 8 bases, and 12 bases lay in between. Germline-derived CDR1 and CDR2 are SEHNR and FQNEAQ (reference sequence). The DNA of the CDR3 is TGTGCCAGCAGCTCAAACAGGGCCAAGCAGTACTTC. This encodes CASSSNRAKQYF.

This clone has just one count. The chain couples TRBV6-5 to TRBJ1-4, with a possible D match to TRBD1 (5 bases). Trimming took 6 bases from V and 7 from J, leaving 15 bases between them. The CDR3 is 14 amino acids. Germline CDR1 and CDR2: MNHEY and SVGAGI. The CDR3 sequence: CASRPREGSEKLFF. The DNA for the CDR3 is TGTGCCAGCAGGCCCAGGGAGGGGAGTGAAAAACTGTTTTTT.

This chain uses TRBV6-5 with TRBJ1-1; unclear D gene. Germline loops: CDR1 MNHEY, CDR2 SVGAGI. V lost 7 bases, J lost 0 bases, and 9 bases lay in between. CDR3 length: 13 residues. CDR3: CASTTILNTEAFF. The DNA for the CDR3 is TGTGCCAGCACCACTATCCTGAACACTGAAGCTTTCTTT.

J is TRBJ2-1 and V is TRBV19, with 10 bases matching TRBD2. The CDR3 is 15 residues long. Unmatched junction bases numbered 8, after V lost 2 bases and J lost 10 bases. Germline CDR1 is LNHDA and CDR2 is SQIVND (reference sequence). This CDR3 reads CASSIWLAGVWEQFF. CDR3 DNA sequence: TGTGCCAGTAGTATATGGCTAGCGGGGGTCTGGGAGCAGTTCTTC. The full variable domain, completed using reference TRBV19 and TRBJ2-1, is DGGITQSPKYLFRKEGQNVTLSCEQNLNHDAMYWYRQDPGQGLRLIYYSQIVNDFQKGDIAEGYSVSREKKESFPLTVTSAQKNPTAFYLCASSIWLAGVWEQFFGPGTRLTVL.

The CDR3 region has the DNA TGTGCCAGCAATTTGGTGCAGGGCTCCAATCAGCCCCAGCATTTT. This encodes CASNLVQGSNQPQHF. V is TRBV2 and J is TRBJ1-5; a weak D match, TRBD1 (5 bases). The CDR3 consists of 15 residues. CDR1 is SNHLY, CDR2 FYNNEI, per germline. V gave up 7 bases and J gave up 3 bases, with 16 bases separating them.

This chain uses TRBV21-1 with TRBJ1-5; TRBD1 reflects the table's D call only, with no check against the DNA. TRBV21-1 represents a pseudogene. The CDR3 sequence is 14 residues long. The CDR3 is CASSKIRDQKPQHF. The CDR3 nucleotides read TGTGCCAGCAGCAAAATCAGGGATCAAAAACCCCAGCATTTT.

This clone was observed a handful of times. One junction end does not reproduce the germline sequence, and a read error may be involved. The gene calls are TRBV19 and TRBJ1-5; a possible D gene is TRBD1 (5 bases). This CDR3 contains 14 residues. Germline lookup yields CDR1 LNHDA and CDR2 SQIVND (reference sequence). The CDR3 DNA reads as TGTGCCATTAGTAGGGACGTTAGCAATCAGCCCCAGCATTTT. Translating gives CAISRDVSNQPQHF. Variable domain in full (rest from reference TRBV19 and TRBJ1-5): DGGITQSPKYLFRKEGQNVTLSCEQNLNHDAMYWYRQDPGQGLRLIYYSQIVNDFQKGDIAEGYSVSREKKESFPLTVTSAQKNPTAFYLCAISRDVSNQPQHFGDGTRLSIL.

The gene calls are TRBV12-5 and TRBJ2-1, with 9 bases that match TRBD2. CDR1 and CDR2 (germline): LGHNT, FRNRAP. The CDR3 length is 19 residues. Losses at the gene ends were 0 bases for V and 4 bases for J; bases not matched to a gene: 13. The CDR3, as DNA: TGTGCTAGTGGTTTGGTACTTCTGGCGGGGGGGCCAGGTTACAATGAGCAGTTCTTC. It specifies CASGLVLLAGGPGYNEQFF.

Points on this clone: Other DNA sequences from this sample encode an identical CDR3 as well. The chain recombines TRBV2 with TRBJ1-2; TRBD1 agrees at 9 bases. Germline CDR1 is SNHLY and CDR2 is FYNNEI. The CDR3 has 14 residues. V lost 5 bases to trimming and J lost 5 bases; unmatched junction nucleotides: 6. In nucleotides, the CDR3 is TGTGCCAGCAGTCCGGGACAGGGAGGGTATGGCTACACCTTC. Protein: CASSPGQGGYGYTF.

V and J are TRBV13 and TRBJ1-1, with D perhaps TRBD1 (5 bases). Trimming stripped 0 bases from V and 4 bases from J, with 15 bases between. The CDR3 is 16 amino acids. Germline CDR1 and CDR2: PRHDT and FYEKMQ (reference sequence). CDR3 nucleotide sequence: TGTGCCAGCAGCTTAGGTTCCGGGGGTGAGAGCACTGAAGCTTTCTTT. It codes for CASSLGSGGESTEAFF.

V usage is TRBV6-5 and J usage is TRBJ1-2, with D possibly matching TRBD1 (6 bases). The CDR3 is 14 residues long. V lost 2 bases to trimming and J lost 6 bases, with 13 bases between them. CDR1 and CDR2 (germline): MNHEY, SVGAGI. The CDR3, as DNA: TGTGCCAGCAGTTACCTCCAGGGGCGGGATGGCTACACCTTC. Amino acid sequence: CASSYLQGRDGYTF.

The V gene is TRBV2, the J gene TRBJ1-5; weak D call: TRBD1 (6 bases). V was trimmed by 6 bases and J by 0 bases, leaving 18 bases between them. CDR3 length equals 17 residues. CDR1 and CDR2 from the germline V gene are SNHLY and FYNNEI. The CDR3 loop reads CASSLRGGSYSNQPQHF. CDR3 DNA sequence: TGTGCCAGCAGCCTTAGGGGGGGGAGCTATAGCAATCAGCCCCAGCATTTT.

This chain joins TRBV7-3 and TRBJ2-3; 7 bases are a match to TRBD1. CDR1 is SGHTA and CDR2 is FQGTGA in the germline V gene. The CDR3 contains 16 residues. V shed 5 bases, J shed 2 bases, and the junction held 10 bases outside the gene matches. The CDR3 nucleotides are TGTGCCAGCAGCCCCGTACCTAGGGGGCCCACAGATACGCAGTATTTT. Amino acid sequence: CASSPVPRGPTDTQYF.

The CDR3 loop is CASSQLPLSYEQYF. CDR3 coding DNA: TGTGCCAGCAGTCAACTTCCCCTCTCCTACGAGCAGTACTTC. J is TRBJ2-7 and V is TRBV2; D is ambiguous. Germline V gene sequence: CDR1 SNHLY, CDR2 FYNNEI. Between the trimmed V and J ends, which lost 5 bases and 0 bases, there was a span of 11 bases. CDR3 length: 14 residues.